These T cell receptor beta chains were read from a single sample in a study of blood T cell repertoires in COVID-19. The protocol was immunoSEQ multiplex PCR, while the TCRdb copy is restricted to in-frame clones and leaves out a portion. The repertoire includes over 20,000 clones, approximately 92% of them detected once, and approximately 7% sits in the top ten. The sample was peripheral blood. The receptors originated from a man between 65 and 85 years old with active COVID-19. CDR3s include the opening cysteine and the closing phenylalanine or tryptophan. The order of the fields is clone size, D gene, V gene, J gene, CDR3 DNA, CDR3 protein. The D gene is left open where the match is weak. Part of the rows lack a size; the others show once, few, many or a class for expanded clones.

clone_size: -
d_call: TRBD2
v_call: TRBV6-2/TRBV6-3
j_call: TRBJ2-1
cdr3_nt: TGTGCCAGCAGTTACTACCTAGCGGGAGGGGGTGAGCAGTTCTTC
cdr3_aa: CASSYYLAGGGEQFF

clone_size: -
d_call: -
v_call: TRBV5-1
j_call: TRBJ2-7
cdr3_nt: TGCGCCAGCAGCTTGGGGGTATCGGGTTACGAGCAGTACTTC
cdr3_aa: CASSLGVSGYEQYF

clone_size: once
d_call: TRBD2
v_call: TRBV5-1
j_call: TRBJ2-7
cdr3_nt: TGCGCCAGCAGCTTGGGTAGCGGGACTACCTACGAGCAGTACTTC
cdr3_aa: CASSLGSGTTYEQYF

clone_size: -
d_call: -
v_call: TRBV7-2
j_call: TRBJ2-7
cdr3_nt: TGTGCCAGCAGCTCCTTGGACACCCCCTACGAGCAGTACTTC
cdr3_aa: CASSSLDTPYEQYF

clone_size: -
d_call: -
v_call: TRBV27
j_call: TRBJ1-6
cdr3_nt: TGTGCCAGCAGCCCCAGACAGCTGAGCTCCTATAATTCACCCCTCCACTTT
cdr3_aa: CASSPRQLSSYNSPLHF

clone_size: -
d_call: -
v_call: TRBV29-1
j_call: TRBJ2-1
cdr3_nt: TGCAGCGTGGCAGGATACTCCTACAATGAGCAGTTCTTC
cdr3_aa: CSVAGYSYNEQFF

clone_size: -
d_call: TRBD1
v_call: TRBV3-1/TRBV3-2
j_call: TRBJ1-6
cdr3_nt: TGTGCCAGCAGCCAAACAGGGGGAATAGATTCACCCCTCCACTTT
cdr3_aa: CASSQTGGIDSPLHF

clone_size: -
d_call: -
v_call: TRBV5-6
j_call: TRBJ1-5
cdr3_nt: TGTGCCAGCAGCTTGTTTCGACAGCATAGCAATCAGCCCCAGCATTTT
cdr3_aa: CASSLFRQHSNQPQHF

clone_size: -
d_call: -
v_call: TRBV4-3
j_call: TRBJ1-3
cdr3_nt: TGCGCCAGCAGCCAAGAGGAGGGCTCTGGAAACACCATATATTTT
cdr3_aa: CASSQEEGSGNTIYF

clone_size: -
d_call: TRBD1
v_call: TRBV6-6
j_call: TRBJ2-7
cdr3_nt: TGTGCCAGCAGTGATCCGGGACAGGGGGCCTACGAGCAGTACTTC
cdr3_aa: CASSDPGQGAYEQYF

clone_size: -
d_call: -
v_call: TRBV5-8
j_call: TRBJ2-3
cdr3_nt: TGTGCCAGCAGCTTGGGGTTGGCGGGGAGAGATACGCAGTATTTT
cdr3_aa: CASSLGLAGRDTQYF

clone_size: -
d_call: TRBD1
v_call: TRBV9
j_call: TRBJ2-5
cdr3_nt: TGTGCCAGCAGCGCAAGGGGGCGGGAAGAGACCCAGTACTTC
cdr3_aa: CASSARGREETQYF

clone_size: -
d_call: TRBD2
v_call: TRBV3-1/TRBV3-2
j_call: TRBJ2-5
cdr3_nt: TGTGCCAGCAGCCGACTAGCGGGACAAAAAGAGACCCAGTACTTC
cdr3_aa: CASSRLAGQKETQYF

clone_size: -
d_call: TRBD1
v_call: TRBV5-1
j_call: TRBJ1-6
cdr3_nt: TGCGCCAGCAGCTCCACAGGGGGAGATTCACCCCTCCACTTT
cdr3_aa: CASSSTGGDSPLHF

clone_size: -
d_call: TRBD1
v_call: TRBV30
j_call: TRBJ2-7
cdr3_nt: TGTGCCTGGGAAACAGGGGCACCCGAGCAGTACTTC
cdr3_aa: CAWETGAPEQYF

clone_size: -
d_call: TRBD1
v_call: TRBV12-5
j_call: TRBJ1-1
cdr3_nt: TGTGCTAGTGGTTTGGTACCCGAGACAGGGGGAGCTGCTTTCTTT
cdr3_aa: CASGLVPETGGAAFF

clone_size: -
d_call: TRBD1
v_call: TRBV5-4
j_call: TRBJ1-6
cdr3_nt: TGTGCCAGCAGTCCTGGGACAGGGAGAAATTCACCCCTCCACTTT
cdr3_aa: CASSPGTGRNSPLHF

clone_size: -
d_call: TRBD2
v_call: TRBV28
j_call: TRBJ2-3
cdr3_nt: TGTGCCAGCAGTTCTAGCGGCGCTAGCACAGATACGCAGTATTTT
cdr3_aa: CASSSSGASTDTQYF

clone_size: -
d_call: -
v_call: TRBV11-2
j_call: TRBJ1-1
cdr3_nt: TGTGCCAGCAGCCTTTGGGTGGGGGGCACTGAAGCTTTCTTT
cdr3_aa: CASSLWVGGTEAFF

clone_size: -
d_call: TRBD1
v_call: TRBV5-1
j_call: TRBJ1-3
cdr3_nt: TGCGCCAGCAGCTTGACAGGGGGGACTGGAAACACCATATATTTT
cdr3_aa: CASSLTGGTGNTIYF

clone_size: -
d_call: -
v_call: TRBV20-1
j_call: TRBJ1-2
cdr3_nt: TGCAGTGCTATCGCCCTCGGTGGCTACACCTTC
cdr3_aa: CSAIALGGYTF

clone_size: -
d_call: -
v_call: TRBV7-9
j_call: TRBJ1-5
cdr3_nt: TGTGCCAGCAGCCGAGAGGGGCGGGGGAATCAGCCCCAGCATTTT
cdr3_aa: CASSREGRGNQPQHF

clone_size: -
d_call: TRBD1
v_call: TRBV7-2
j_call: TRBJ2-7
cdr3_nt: TGTGCCTCCAACCGGGACAGGGGGTACGAGCAGTACTTC
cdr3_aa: CASNRDRGYEQYF

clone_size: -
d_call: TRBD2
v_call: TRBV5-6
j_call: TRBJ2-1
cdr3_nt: TGTGCCAGCAGCTTGGTAGGGACTAGCGGTTTCGATGAGCAGTTCTTC
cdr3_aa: CASSLVGTSGFDEQFF

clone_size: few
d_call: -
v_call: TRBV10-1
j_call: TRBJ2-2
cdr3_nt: TGCGCCAGCAGTGAGCTCTTATTCACCGGGGAGCTGTTTTTT
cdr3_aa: CASSELLFTGELFF

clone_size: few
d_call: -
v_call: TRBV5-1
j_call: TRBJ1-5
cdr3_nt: TGCGCCAGCAGCTTGAACGGGAATCAGCCCCAGCATTTT
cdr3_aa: CASSLNGNQPQHF

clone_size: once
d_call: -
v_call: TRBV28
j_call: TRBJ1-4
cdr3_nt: TGTGCCAGCCTATCAACTAATGAAAAACTGTTTTTT
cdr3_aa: CASLSTNEKLFF

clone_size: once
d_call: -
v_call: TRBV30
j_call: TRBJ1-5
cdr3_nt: TGTGCCTGGAGTATTGGGTCGGAGAATCAGCCCCAGCATTTT
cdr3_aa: CAWSIGSENQPQHF

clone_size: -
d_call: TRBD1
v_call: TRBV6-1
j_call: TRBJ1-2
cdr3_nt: TGTGCCAGCAGTGAATCCAGGGGGCGCTTCTATGGCTACACCTTC
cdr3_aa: CASSESRGRFYGYTF

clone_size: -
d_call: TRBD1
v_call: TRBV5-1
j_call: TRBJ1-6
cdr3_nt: TGCGCCAGCAGCTTGGGGACAGGGGATTCACCCCTCCACTTT
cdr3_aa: CASSLGTGDSPLHF

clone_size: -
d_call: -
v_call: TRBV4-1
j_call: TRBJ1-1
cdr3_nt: TGCGCCAGCAGCCAAGATTGGGGCAGGGGGAACACTGAAGCTTTCTTT
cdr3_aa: CASSQDWGRGNTEAFF

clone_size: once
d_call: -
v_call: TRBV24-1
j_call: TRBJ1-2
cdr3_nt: TGTGCCACCAGTGATCCCTCAGTGGGGGGAAGCCATGGCTACACCTTC
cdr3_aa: CATSDPSVGGSHGYTF

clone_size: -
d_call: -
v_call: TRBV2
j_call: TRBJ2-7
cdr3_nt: TGTGCCAGCAGTGATCAGGGATTATATTACGAGCAGTACTTC
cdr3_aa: CASSDQGLYYEQYF

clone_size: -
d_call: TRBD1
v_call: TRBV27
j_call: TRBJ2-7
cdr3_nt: TGTGCCAGCAAGGGGACAGGGGGGCCCTACGAGCAGTACTTC
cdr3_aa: CASKGTGGPYEQYF

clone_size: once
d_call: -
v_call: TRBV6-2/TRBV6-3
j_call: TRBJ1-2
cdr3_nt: TGTGCCAGCAGCCGTGGGGGGAGCTACACCTTC
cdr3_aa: CASSRGGSYTF

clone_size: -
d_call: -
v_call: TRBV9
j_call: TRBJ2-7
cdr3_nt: TGTGCCAGCAGCGAATCGGACAGACGGGACGAGCAGTACTTC
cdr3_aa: CASSESDRRDEQYF

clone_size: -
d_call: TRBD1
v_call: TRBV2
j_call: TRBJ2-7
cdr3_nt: TGTGCCAGCAGTGGCGGACAGGGTTGGCACGAGCAGCACTTC
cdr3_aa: CASSGGQGWHEQHF

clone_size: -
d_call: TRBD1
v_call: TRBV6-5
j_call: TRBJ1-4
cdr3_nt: TGTGCCAGCGGCTGGACAGGGGCAAATGAAAAACTGTTTTTT
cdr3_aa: CASGWTGANEKLFF

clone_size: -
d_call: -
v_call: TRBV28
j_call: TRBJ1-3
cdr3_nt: TGTGCCAGCAGTTCTTACAGAGACAAAGGAAACACCATATATTTT
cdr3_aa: CASSSYRDKGNTIYF

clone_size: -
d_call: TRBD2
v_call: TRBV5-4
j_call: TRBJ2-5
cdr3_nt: TGTGCCAGCGGGACGCGGGAGGCGAAGACCCAGTACTTC
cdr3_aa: CASGTREAKTQYF

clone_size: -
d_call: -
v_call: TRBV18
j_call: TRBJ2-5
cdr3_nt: TGTGCCAGCTCCCCGATAGCGACGACGAACCAAGAGACCCAGTACTTC
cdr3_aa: CASSPIATTNQETQYF